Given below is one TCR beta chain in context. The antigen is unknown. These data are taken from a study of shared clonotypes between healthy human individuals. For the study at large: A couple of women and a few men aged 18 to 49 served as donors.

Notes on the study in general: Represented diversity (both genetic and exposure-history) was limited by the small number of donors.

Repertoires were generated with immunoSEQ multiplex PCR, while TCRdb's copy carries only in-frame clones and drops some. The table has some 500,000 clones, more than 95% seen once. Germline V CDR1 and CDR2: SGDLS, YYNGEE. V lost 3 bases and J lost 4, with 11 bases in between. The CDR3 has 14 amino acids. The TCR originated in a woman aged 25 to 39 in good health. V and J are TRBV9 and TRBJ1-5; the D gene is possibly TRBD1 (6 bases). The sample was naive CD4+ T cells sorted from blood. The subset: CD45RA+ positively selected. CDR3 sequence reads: CASSGGATNQPQHF. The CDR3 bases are TGTGCCAGCAGCGGGGGGGCCACAAATCAGCCCCAGCATTTT.